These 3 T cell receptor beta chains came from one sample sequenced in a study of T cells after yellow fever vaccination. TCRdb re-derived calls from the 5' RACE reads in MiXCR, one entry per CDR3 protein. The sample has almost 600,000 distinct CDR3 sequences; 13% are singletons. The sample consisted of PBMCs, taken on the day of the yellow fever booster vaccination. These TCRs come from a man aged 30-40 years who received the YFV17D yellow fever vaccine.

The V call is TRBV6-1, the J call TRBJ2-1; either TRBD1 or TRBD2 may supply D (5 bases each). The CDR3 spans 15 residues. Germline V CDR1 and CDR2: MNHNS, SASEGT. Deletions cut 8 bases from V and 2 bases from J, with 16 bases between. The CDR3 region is CASGTGTQAYNEQFF. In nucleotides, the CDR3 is TGTGCCAGCGGAACCGGGACCCAAGCCTACAATGAGCAGTTCTTC.

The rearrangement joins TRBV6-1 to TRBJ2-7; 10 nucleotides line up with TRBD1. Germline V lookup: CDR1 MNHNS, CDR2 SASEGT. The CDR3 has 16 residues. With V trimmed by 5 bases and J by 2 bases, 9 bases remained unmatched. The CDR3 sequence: CASSRPPGQGAYEQYF. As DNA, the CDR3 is TGTGCCAGCAGTAGACCCCCCGGACAGGGGGCCTACGAGCAGTACTTC.

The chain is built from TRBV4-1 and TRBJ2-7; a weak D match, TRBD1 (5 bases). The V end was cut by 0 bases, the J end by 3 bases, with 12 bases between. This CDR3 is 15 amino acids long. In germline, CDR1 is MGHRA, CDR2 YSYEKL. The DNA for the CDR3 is TGCGCCAGCAGCCAAGAGGCACAGGACCGCTACGAGCAGTACTTC. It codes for CASSQEAQDRYEQYF.